This T cell receptor beta chain was observed in a study of cytomegalovirus exposure and HLA in healthy donors. CDR1 and CDR2 (germline): LNHDA, SQIVND (reference sequence). The CDR3 loop spans 17 amino acids. V lost 4 bases and J 2 bases, leaving 19 bases between the germline ends. Study-level findings and limits: Overall, approximately 150 TCR beta chains were annotated as cytomegalovirus-associated. Most TCR sequences showed up rarely, but some public TCRs showed up in many donors. According to a later analysis, TCR clusters from the first cohort tended to co-occur in the roughly 120 validation repertoires.

Of note for this clone: Its antigen is still unknown.

Profiling relied on immunoSEQ multiplex PCR, and the TCRdb table lists in-frame clones only, not all of them. The table lists 150,000 to 200,000 clones, around 92% of them singletons. The chain joins TRBV19 to TRBJ2-3, with a tentative D call TRBD2 (7 bases). Sequencing was performed on PBMCs. The TCR originated in a woman younger than 30 in good health and CMV-seropositive. CDR3 DNA: TGTGCCAGTAGTACCCGTTTCGGGGGGCGGATCACAGATACGCAGTATTTT. Translation gives CASSTRFGGRITDTQYF.